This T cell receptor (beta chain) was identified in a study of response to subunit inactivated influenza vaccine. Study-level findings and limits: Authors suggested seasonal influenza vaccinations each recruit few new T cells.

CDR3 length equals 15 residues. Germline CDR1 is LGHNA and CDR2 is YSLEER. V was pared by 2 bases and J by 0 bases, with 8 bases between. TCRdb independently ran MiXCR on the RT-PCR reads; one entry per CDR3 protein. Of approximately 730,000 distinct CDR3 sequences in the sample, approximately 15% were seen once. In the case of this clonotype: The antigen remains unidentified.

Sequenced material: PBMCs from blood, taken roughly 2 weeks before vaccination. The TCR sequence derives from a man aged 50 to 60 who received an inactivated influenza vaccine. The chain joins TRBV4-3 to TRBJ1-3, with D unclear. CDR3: CASSQKFSSGNTIYF. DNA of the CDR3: TGCGCCAGCAGCCAAAAATTCAGCTCTGGAAACACCATATATTTT.